This TCR beta chain was identified in a study of spatial heterogeneity in lung cancer. Study context: More beta-chain than alpha-chain sequences were consistently detected. Notes on the study in general: Ubiquitous expanded tumor TCRs were seen in blood more at resection than at follow-up.

Time point indicated: blood at routine non-recurrence follow-up after resection. Unsorted whole RNA of tumor, nontumor lung or frozen PBMC was sequenced. CDR1 and CDR2 from the germline V gene are KGHDR and SFDVKD. The CDR3 runs to 14 residues. V was clipped by 3 bases and J by 8 bases, with 15 bases between them. A single record per CDR3 protein comes from TCRdb applying MiXCR to the 5' RACE reads. The table lists some 120,000 distinct CDR3 sequences, over 9% of them singletons. For this clonotype: Its target is unknown.

The sequences come from PBMCs, collected at follow-up. The clonotype comes from a male donor with early-stage non-small cell lung cancer. This rearrangement joins TRBV24-1 to TRBJ1-2, with a weak D call TRBD1 (5 bases). The CDR3 here is CATSDPRTGAGYTF. The CDR3 nucleotides read TGTGCCACCAGTGATCCCCGGACCGGGGCGGGCTACACCTTC.